These T cell receptor beta chains were read from a single sample in a study of vaccination and CD4 T cells after COVID-19. TCRdb passed the PCR reads through MiXCR, listing each CDR3 protein once. The sample holds just over 20,000 distinct CDR3 sequences, under 55% seen once. The antigens these receptors bind are not known. Sequencing used CD4+ T cells from blood, cultured in vitro. These receptor sequences come from a human donor who had recovered from COVID-19. The CDR3 runs from the conserved cysteine through the conserved F or W. The D gene is left open where the match is weak. Only part of the rows carry a size: once, few, many, or a class if the clone is expanded.

clone size	D gene	V gene	J gene	CDR3 DNA	CDR3 protein
.	.	TRBV19	TRBJ2-3	TGTGCCAGCCACTCTGGACGGAGCACAGATACGCAGTATTTT	CASHSGRSTDTQYF
.	.	TRBV30	TRBJ1-3	TGTGCCTGGAGTGGGGGAGACACCATATATTTT	CAWSGGDTIYF
few	.	TRBV19	TRBJ1-5	TGTGCCAGTAGTGCGACAGGCAACTTGAATCAGCCCCAGCATTTT	CASSATGNLNQPQHF
.	TRBD2	TRBV29-1	TRBJ2-3	TGCAGCGTTCCAAGGGCTGCGCGGGGGGGCCGATCAGATACGCAGTATTTT	CSVPRAARGGRSDTQYF
once	.	TRBV14	TRBJ2-7	TGTGCCAGCAGCCAAGGGTCGGCCGGTACCTACGAGCAGTACTTC	CASSQGSAGTYEQYF
.	TRBD2	TRBV20-1	TRBJ2-1	TGCAGTGCTAGTATAGCGGGGGGCTCCTACAATGAGCAGTTCTTC	CSASIAGGSYNEQFF
.	.	TRBV10-3	TRBJ2-7	TGTGCCATCAGTGACCCGAAGTGGGGGTACGAGCAGTACTTC	CAISDPKWGYEQYF
.	.	TRBV27	TRBJ2-7	TGTGCCAGCAGCACCCCCCGCGGGCCGAGCGAGCAGTACTTC	CASSTPRGPSEQYF
.	.	TRBV20-1	TRBJ1-4	TGCAGTGCTACATACGAGGGCCAAGTACGGCTGTTTTTT	CSATYEGQVRLFF
.	.	TRBV7-2	TRBJ1-5	TGTGCCAGCAGCTTAGGAGGCAGGGATGGACAGCCCCAGCATTTT	CASSLGGRDGQPQHF
few	TRBD1	TRBV20-1	TRBJ1-1	TGCAGTGCTAGAGCTGACAGGGAGTCGAGGGCTTTCTTT	CSARADRESRAFF
.	TRBD2	TRBV28	TRBJ2-2	TGTGCCAGCAGTTTATGGATACTAGCGGGAGGGCCCGGGGAGCTGTTTTTT	CASSLWILAGGPGELFF
.	.	TRBV7-6	TRBJ1-4	TGTGCCAGCAGCTTAGGGGGCTTTCGTGAAAAACTGTTTTTT	CASSLGGFREKLFF
.	.	TRBV28	TRBJ1-1	TGTGCCAGCAGCTCTATAGGACAGATGAACACTGAAGCTTTCTTT	CASSSIGQMNTEAFF
once	TRBD1	TRBV24-1	TRBJ2-3	TGTGCCACCAGTGACCCAGGGACAGGTGGCACAGATACGCAGTATTTT	CATSDPGTGGTDTQYF
.	.	TRBV2	TRBJ1-2	TGTGCCAGCAGTGAAGGAGCTAACTATGGCTACACCTTC	CASSEGANYGYTF
few	.	TRBV20-1	TRBJ2-2	TGCAGTGCCGCGGGGCTTTCTAGGACCGGGGAGCTGTTTTTT	CSAAGLSRTGELFF
.	TRBD1	TRBV6-1	TRBJ1-2	TGTGCCAGCAGACGACAGGGGATTTCCTATGGCTACACCTTC	CASRRQGISYGYTF
.	.	TRBV11-2	TRBJ1-5	TGTGCCAGCAGCTTAGGCAGCAGCAATCAGCCCCAGCATTTT	CASSLGSSNQPQHF
.	.	TRBV11-2	TRBJ1-6	TGTGCCAGCAGCTTAGACGGAGGGAATTCACCCCTCCACTTT	CASSLDGGNSPLHF
.	.	TRBV2	TRBJ2-4	TGTGCCAGCATCCCCCGGGGGGCAAACATTCAGTACTTC	CASIPRGANIQYF
.	TRBD1	TRBV12-3/TRBV12-4	TRBJ1-5	TGTGCCAGCAGCCCGACAGGGACCCGAGAGCCCCAGCATTTT	CASSPTGTREPQHF
few	.	TRBV7-9	TRBJ1-2	TGTGCCAGCAGCAGCGGTAGGGGTGGTTATTATGGCTACACCTTC	CASSSGRGGYYGYTF
.	.	TRBV7-6	TRBJ2-3	TGTGCCAGCAGCTTAGCTTCCAGGTCGTTCACAGATACGCAGTATTTT	CASSLASRSFTDTQYF
.	TRBD1	TRBV7-2	TRBJ2-3	TGTGCCAGCAGCTTAGGAGGACAGGGGTTCACAGATACGCAGTATTTT	CASSLGGQGFTDTQYF
.	TRBD1	TRBV2	TRBJ1-1	TGTGCCAGCAGCTCGACAGGGTATCGTACTGAAGCTTTCTTT	CASSSTGYRTEAFF
.	.	TRBV19	TRBJ2-7	TGTGCCAGTAGTATTCGCAGGGGGGGCTACGAGCAGTACTTC	CASSIRRGGYEQYF
.	TRBD1	TRBV9	TRBJ1-2	TGTGCCAGCAGCCCCTGGACAGGAGCCTATGGCTACACCTTC	CASSPWTGAYGYTF
few	.	TRBV7-3	TRBJ2-5	TGTGCCAGCAGCTTACGGGGAGGAGAGACCCAGTACTTC	CASSLRGGETQYF
.	.	TRBV20-1	TRBJ1-1	TGCAGTGCAGCAGGGAGACGGGCCACTGAAGCTTTCTTT	CSAAGRRATEAFF
few	TRBD1	TRBV20-1	TRBJ1-2	TGCAGTGCTCCCGGACAGGGGACTAACTATGGCTACACCTTC	CSAPGQGTNYGYTF
.	.	TRBV6-8	TRBJ2-7	TGTGCCAGCAGGGCAGGGCCGAGAGCCCACGAGCAGTACTTC	CASRAGPRAHEQYF
.	TRBD1	TRBV2	TRBJ1-2	TGTGCCAGCCTCCTTGAGGGGGCAGCTAACTATGGCTACACCTTC	CASLLEGAANYGYTF
few	TRBD2	TRBV28	TRBJ2-7	TGTGCCAGCAGTTTTCCTCGACTAGCGGGAGTTGGGGAGCAGTACTTC	CASSFPRLAGVGEQYF
.	.	TRBV19	TRBJ2-2	TGTGCCAGTAGCGGGGCCGGGATTCAGTTCGCGAACACCGGGGAGCTGTTTTTT	CASSGAGIQFANTGELFF
few	.	TRBV20-1	TRBJ1-1	TGCAGTGCTATCGGGGCAGGAGACGTGAACACTGAAGCTTTCTTT	CSAIGAGDVNTEAFF